This TCR beta chain was identified during a study of T cell changes during pregnancy in multiple sclerosis. From germline, CDR1 is SGHRS and CDR2 YFSETQ. The CDR3 has 12 residues. J lost 8 bases, V lost 3 bases, and 4 bases had no gene match. TCRdb's table, derived via immunoSEQ multiplex PCR, lists solely in-frame clones and lacks some. The sample includes tens of thousands of clones, 90% to 95% of them seen just once. The chain is built from TRBV5-1 and TRBJ1-2, with TRBD1 identical over 7 bases. The TCR sequence derives from a female donor in good health, serving as a control in a pregnancy study. Some clones in this sample may be carry-over from other donors' samples. The starting material was PBMCs, obtained in the first trimester of pregnancy. CDR3 coding DNA: TGCGCCAGCAGCTCGAACAGGGGCGGCTACACCTTC. As protein: CASSSNRGGYTF.